Listed below are T cell receptor beta chains from one sample, sequenced in a study of cytomegalovirus exposure and HLA in healthy donors. Only in-frame clones appear in the TCRdb table, and some are missing; sequencing was by immunoSEQ multiplex PCR. This table holds under 150,000 clones, around 84% found once. Sequencing input: PBMCs. The receptors were sampled from a boy aged 2-9 years in good health and CMV-seronegative. Each CDR3 is given with its conserved first and last residue. The D gene is left open where the match is weak. Some rows have no size entry. The others give once, few or many, or a class for an expanded clone.

d_gene	v_gene	abundance	j_gene	CDR3aa	CDR3nt
TRBD1	TRBV7-9	few	TRBJ1-2	CSSSLDGRDRGRGGYTF	TGTTCCAGCAGCTTAGACGGTCGGGACAGAGGTCGGGGGGGCTACACCTTC
TRBD2	TRBV10-1	.	TRBJ2-1	CASSEGLVEQFF	TGCGCCAGCAGTGAGGGACTAGTGGAGCAGTTCTTC
.	TRBV5-6	.	TRBJ2-7	CASSFGPTLSYERYF	TGTGCCAGCAGCTTCGGCCCAACTCTCTCCTACGAGCGGTACTTC
.	TRBV6-1	once	TRBJ1-4	CASSEWGATNEKLFF	TGTGCCAGCAGTGAATGGGGCGCGACTAATGAAAAACTGTTTTTT
.	TRBV7-3	once	TRBJ2-1	CASSLEVSSYNEQFF	TGTGCCAGCAGCTTAGAGGTGAGCTCCTACAATGAGCAGTTCTTC
TRBD2	TRBV4-2	.	TRBJ2-3	CASSWGGGGDTQYF	TGTGCCAGCAGCTGGGGCGGGGGTGGAGATACGCAGTATTTT
.	TRBV29-1	.	TRBJ1-2	CSVEARTPDGYTF	TGCAGCGTTGAAGCCCGGACACCCGATGGCTACACCTTC
.	TRBV15	.	TRBJ1-3	CATSSGSSGNTIYF	TGTGCCACCAGCAGTGGGAGCTCTGGAAACACCATATATTTT
.	TRBV7-9	few	TRBJ1-2	CASRLRGASRSYTF	TGTGCCAGCAGGTTAAGGGGCGCTTCGAGAAGCTACACCTTC
.	TRBV4-2	few	TRBJ2-1	CASSQDQFAGNEQFF	TGTGCCAGCAGCCAAGATCAATTTGCAGGGAATGAGCAGTTCTTC
TRBD1	TRBV28	.	TRBJ1-3	CASTDRVLFRFSGNTIYF	TGTGCCAGCACAGACAGGGTCCTATTCCGATTCTCTGGAAACACCATATATTTT
.	TRBV11-2	.	TRBJ1-1	CASSFPFGTEAFF	TGTGCCAGCAGCTTCCCCTTCGGGACTGAAGCTTTCTTT
TRBD2	TRBV13	.	TRBJ2-2	CASRPGLAGVTGELFF	TGTGCCAGCAGACCGGGACTAGCGGGAGTCACCGGGGAGCTGTTTTTT
.	TRBV28	.	TRBJ2-3	CASSLLALTDTQYF	TGTGCCAGCAGTTTACTAGCTCTTACAGATACGCAGTATTTT
TRBD1	TRBV7-9	.	TRBJ1-4	CASSLPNEQGRIEKLFF	TGTGCCAGCAGCTTGCCCAACGAACAGGGGCGGATTGAAAAACTGTTTTTT
TRBD2	TRBV25-1	few	TRBJ2-3	CASSEPAGATDTQYF	TGTGCCAGCAGTGAACCAGCGGGGGCCACAGATACGCAGTATTTT
TRBD2	TRBV2	.	TRBJ2-7	CASRDGTSGTYEQYF	TGTGCCAGCAGAGACGGGACTAGCGGGACCTACGAGCAGTACTTC
TRBD1	TRBV4-1	.	TRBJ2-1	CASSQDWGQQYNEQFF	TGCGCCAGCAGCCAAGATTGGGGACAGCAATACAATGAGCAGTTCTTC
.	TRBV27	.	TRBJ2-7	CASSSQGYEQYF	TGTGCCAGCAGTTCACAGGGTTACGAGCAGTACTTC
.	TRBV30	.	TRBJ1-6	CAWSWTRGENSPLHF	TGTGCCTGGAGTTGGACTAGAGGGGAAAATTCACCCCTCCACTTT
.	TRBV9	.	TRBJ1-6	CASSVEQGGSPLHF	TGTGCCAGCAGCGTAGAACAGGGCGGTTCACCCCTCCACTTT
.	TRBV23-1	.	TRBJ2-7	CASGTQGIPYEQYF	TGCGCCAGCGGCACCCAGGGGATCCCCTACGAGCAGTACTTC
.	TRBV19	.	TRBJ1-4	CASSQTGRATNEKLFF	TGTGCCAGTAGTCAAACAGGTCGAGCGACTAATGAAAAACTGTTTTTT
TRBD2	TRBV6-4	.	TRBJ2-1	CASSESGAGGNEQFF	TGTGCCAGCAGTGAAAGTGGAGCGGGAGGCAATGAGCAGTTCTTC
.	TRBV7-9	.	TRBJ2-4	CASSLAGGWDIQYF	TGTGCCAGCAGCTTAGCTGGGGGGTGGGACATTCAGTACTTC
TRBD2	TRBV5-4	.	TRBJ2-1	CASSFGGRAYNEQFF	TGTGCCAGCAGCTTTGGCGGGAGGGCTTACAATGAGCAGTTCTTC
TRBD1	TRBV7-6	.	TRBJ1-1	CASSLADRATEAFF	TGTGCCAGCAGCTTAGCGGACAGGGCCACTGAAGCTTTCTTT
.	TRBV5-1	.	TRBJ2-1	CASSLKGLDLTLVNEQFF	TGCGCCAGCAGCTTGAAGGGACTTGACTTAACCTTGGTGAATGAGCAGTTCTTC
.	TRBV30	.	TRBJ1-2	CAWSPGAGRYYGYTF	TGTGCCTGGAGTCCCGGCGCCGGGAGGTACTATGGCTACACCTTC
.	TRBV21-1	.	TRBJ2-3	CASNDPTARRATDTQYF	TGTGCCAGCAATGACCCAACAGCCCGCCGAGCAACAGATACGCAGTATTTT
TRBD2	TRBV9	.	TRBJ2-2	CASSVIAGGPPGELFF	TGTGCCAGCAGCGTGATAGCGGGAGGGCCTCCCGGGGAGCTGTTTTTT
TRBD1	TRBV2	.	TRBJ1-4	CASDRQGRGREKLFF	TGTGCCAGCGATAGACAGGGACGGGGACGGGAAAAACTGTTTTTT
TRBD2	TRBV15	.	TRBJ2-7	CATSKGGSRYEQYF	TGTGCCACCAGCAAAGGCGGGAGTCGCTACGAGCAGTACTTC
.	TRBV7-3	.	TRBJ2-5	CASSPAGSRQETQYF	TGTGCCAGCAGCCCCGCCGGGAGTCGACAAGAGACCCAGTACTTC
.	TRBV2	once	TRBJ2-7	CASSGIAESSYEQYF	TGTGCCAGCAGTGGAATAGCGGAAAGCTCCTACGAGCAGTACTTC
TRBD1	TRBV5-1	.	TRBJ1-5	CASSLTGANQPQHF	TGCGCCAGCAGCTTGACAGGGGCCAATCAGCCCCAGCATTTT
.	TRBV5-1	.	TRBJ1-2	CASRFRTSRVSANYGYTF	TGCGCCAGCAGATTCCGAACCTCCCGGGTTAGCGCTAACTATGGCTACACCTTC
TRBD1	TRBV10-2	.	TRBJ2-2	CASRGQENTGELFF	TGCGCCAGCAGGGGACAGGAGAACACCGGGGAGCTGTTTTTT
.	TRBV2	.	TRBJ2-5	CASREQGNQETQYF	TGTGCCAGCAGGGAACAGGGAAACCAAGAGACCCAGTACTTC
TRBD1	TRBV2	.	TRBJ1-6	CASSEMGQGRSPLHF	TGTGCCAGCAGCGAAATGGGACAGGGCCGATCACCCCTCCACTTT
TRBD2	TRBV5-3	.	TRBJ2-1	CAQSTRAGGPEPHEQFF	TGTGCCCAAAGTACGCGGGCGGGGGGGCCCGAGCCTCATGAGCAGTTCTTC
TRBD1	TRBV28	few	TRBJ1-3	CASSFVGGTNTIYF	TGTGCCAGCAGTTTTGTAGGGGGCACGAACACCATATATTTT
.	TRBV29-1	.	TRBJ2-3	CSVRLVRGFTDTQYF	TGCAGCGTACGACTAGTTAGAGGCTTCACAGATACGCAGTATTTT